These 4 T cell receptor beta chains were sequenced from one sample in a study of cytomegalovirus exposure and HLA in healthy donors (dated 2017 in TCRdb). Libraries were constructed by the immunoSEQ multiplex PCR assay. The multiplex PCR relied on a mix of 60 forward primers for TCR Vbeta segments and 13 reverse primers for TCR Jbeta segments. Here the immuneACCESS table is served through TCRdb, limited to in-frame sequences with V and J called. Missing clones are a known gap in these copies; in checked studies unresolved V genes cover under half, and the rest lacks a known reason. The sample includes 150,000 to 200,000 clones, with around 86% observed a single time. The top ten constitute approximately 1% of the sample. Sample: PBMCs. These receptors were obtained from a girl between 2 and 10 years old in good health and CMV-seropositive.

The chain is built from TRBV19 and TRBJ2-3, with D hard to call. This CDR3 comprises 13 residues. CDR1 LNHDA and CDR2 SQIVND come from the germline V gene (reference sequence). Trimming removed 2 bases from V and 10 bases from J, with 13 bases in between. The CDR3 spells CASSITGFEAQYF. The CDR3 bases are TGTGCCAGTAGTATAACCGGGTTTGAGGCGCAGTATTTT. The full variable domain, in which reference TRBV19 and TRBJ2-3 provide the parts outside the CDR3, is DGGITQSPKYLFRKEGQNVTLSCEQNLNHDAMYWYRQDPGQGLRLIYYSQIVNDFQKGDIAEGYSVSREKKESFPLTVTSAQKNPTAFYLCASSITGFEAQYFGPGTRLTVL.

V usage is TRBV29-1 and J usage is TRBJ2-2; TRBD2 agrees at 12 bases. After removal of 6 bases from V and 6 bases from J, the junction contained 5 bases not matched to a gene. Germline V gene lookup returns CDR1 SQVTM and CDR2 ANQGSEA. This CDR3 comprises 14 residues. The CDR3 region is CSVTSGSAPGELFF. The CDR3 coding sequence is TGCAGCGTGACTAGCGGGAGCGCTCCCGGGGAGCTGTTTTTT.

Here the CDR3 reads CASSSGTSDEQFF. In DNA, the CDR3 is TGTGCCAGCAGTTCAGGGACTAGCGATGAGCAGTTCTTC. The V call is TRBV28, the J call TRBJ2-1; 10 bases are a match to TRBD2. Germline lookup yields CDR1 MDHEN and CDR2 SYDVKM. Trimming at V came to 4 bases and at J to 8 bases, leaving 2 bases not matched to a gene. This CDR3 comprises 13 residues.

The chain is built from TRBV9 and TRBJ2-1, with TRBD2 matching over 9 bases. This CDR3 comprises 15 residues. The germline gives CDR1 SGDLS, CDR2 YYNGEE. Trimming took 0 bases from V and 4 from J; bases not matched to a gene: 2. CDR3 nucleotide sequence: TGTGCCAGCAGCGTAGGACTAGCGGTTTACAATGAGCAGTTCTTC. Its protein is CASSVGLAVYNEQFF.